One sample yielded the 26 T cell receptor beta chains listed below, sequenced in a study of blood T cell repertoires in COVID-19. The table came from immunoSEQ multiplex PCR; TCRdb's copy has only in-frame clones and leaves some out. This sample has some 130,000 clones, with approximately 88% found just once. Sequencing used PBMCs or T cells enriched from blood (not recorded which). Receptors originate from a man aged 35-49 years with acute COVID-19.

This chain uses TRBV7-9 with TRBJ2-4, with 9 bases matching TRBD1. Trimming removed 1 base from V and 0 bases from J; junction bases left unmatched: 1. The germline V gene encodes CDR1 SEHNR and CDR2 FQNEAQ (reference sequence). The CDR3 has 16 residues. CDR3 nucleotide sequence: TGTGCCAGCAGCTTAGGACAGGGGGGAGCCAAAAACATTCAGTACTTC. This encodes CASSLGQGGAKNIQYF.

This clone was seen only once. J is TRBJ2-7 and V is TRBV7-6, with D uncertain. The CDR3 length is 12 residues. V was trimmed by 3 bases and J by 6 bases, leaving 9 bases between them. CDR1 and CDR2 (germline): SGHVS, FNYEAQ. The CDR3 region is CASSLGGGEQYF. CDR3 DNA sequence: TGTGCCAGCAGCTTGGGTGGCGGCGAGCAGTACTTC.

The chain links TRBV12-2 to TRBJ1-4; the tabulated D call, TRBD1, remains unverified against the DNA. TRBV12-2 is described as a pseudogene. This CDR3 spans 15 amino acids. The chain's CDR3 is CASRLTGQGYEKLFF. The CDR3 coding sequence is TGTGCAAGTCGCTTAACGGGACAGGGATATGAAAAACTGTTTTTT.

The chain links TRBV29-1 to TRBJ2-7; D unresolved. The V end lost 4 bases, the J end lost 6 bases, and 7 bases lay between the germline ends. This CDR3 region has 10 residues. Germline loops: CDR1 SQVTM, CDR2 ANQGSEA. CDR3 residues: CSVGSSEQYF. In DNA, the CDR3 is TGCAGCGTTGGGTCCAGCGAGCAGTACTTC.

The rearrangement joins TRBV5-1 to TRBJ2-3, with TRBD2 matching 11 bases. Unmatched junction bases numbered 5, after V lost 6 bases and J lost 5 bases. Germline V gene data show CDR1 as SGHRS and CDR2 as YFSETQ. The CDR3 contains 14 residues. CDR3 amino acids: CASKLAGEGDTQYF. DNA of the CDR3: TGCGCCAGCAAACTAGCGGGAGAGGGAGATACGCAGTATTTT.

This rearrangement joins TRBV5-4 to TRBJ2-1, with TRBD2 matching over 10 bases. The V segment lost 1 base and the J segment 8 bases; nucleotides outside the gene matches: 12. Germline CDR1 is SGHNT and CDR2 is YYREEE (reference sequence). The CDR3 runs to 17 residues. Here the CDR3 reads CASSLSSTAGGGDEQFF. CDR3 coding DNA: TGTGCCAGCAGCTTGTCTTCGACAGCGGGAGGGGGTGATGAGCAGTTCTTC.

The J gene is TRBJ1-1, the V gene TRBV7-8; perhaps TRBD1 as D (5 bases). Trimming stripped 5 bases from V and 1 base from J, with 17 bases between. The CDR3 has 16 amino acids. Germline loops: CDR1 SGHVS, CDR2 FQNEAQ. The CDR3 sequence: CASSNDWGETNTEAFF. The DNA for the CDR3 is TGTGCCAGCAGCAACGACTGGGGGGAAACGAACACTGAAGCTTTCTTT. The full variable domain, in which reference TRBV7-8 and TRBJ1-1 provide the parts outside the CDR3, is GAGVSQSPRYKVAKRGQDVALRCDPISGHVSLFWYQQALGQGPEFLTYFQNEAQLDKSGLPSDRFFAERPEGSVSTLKIQRTQQEDSAVYLCASSNDWGETNTEAFFGQGTRLTVV.

A few counts support this clone. V gene TRBV14 combines with J gene TRBJ1-6; 7 positions agree with TRBD1. Trimming removed 6 bases from V and 10 bases from J; junction bases left unmatched: 12. The germline CDR1 and CDR2 sequences are SGHDN and FVKESK. This CDR3 region has 15 residues. The CDR3 spells CASSSLSSGGSPLHF. The CDR3 DNA reads as TGTGCCAGCAGTTCTCTGTCATCAGGGGGATCACCCCTCCACTTT. Using reference TRBV14 and TRBJ1-6 for the parts outside the CDR3, the full variable domain is EAGVTQFPSHSVIEKGQTVTLRCDPISGHDNLYWYRRVMGKEIKFLLHFVKESKQDESGMPNNRFLAERTGGTYSTLKVQPAELEDSGVYFCASSSLSSGGSPLHFGNGTRLTVT.

With respect to this clone: This sample includes further DNA sequences coding for the same CDR3. This chain links TRBV7-2 with TRBJ2-5; 9 nucleotides line up with TRBD1. J lost 0 bases, V lost 5 bases, and 4 bases had no gene match. Germline V gene lookup returns CDR1 SGHTA and CDR2 FQGNSA. This CDR3 comprises 15 residues. The CDR3 sequence: CASSPDRGYQETQYF. The DNA of the CDR3 is TGTGCCAGCAGCCCGGACAGGGGCTACCAAGAGACCCAGTACTTC.

The chain uses TRBV14 and TRBJ2-7; weak D call: TRBD1 (6 bases). V was pared by 4 bases and J by 3 bases, with 16 bases between. In germline, CDR1 is SGHDN, CDR2 FVKESK. The CDR3 loop spans 15 amino acids. CDR3 DNA: TGTGCCAGCAGCCTCTCCCGGGCAGGGGTCTACGAGCAGTACTTC. Encoded protein: CASSLSRAGVYEQYF. Combining the CDR3 with reference TRBV14 and TRBJ2-7 gives the whole variable domain EAGVTQFPSHSVIEKGQTVTLRCDPISGHDNLYWYRRVMGKEIKFLLHFVKESKQDESGMPNNRFLAERTGGTYSTLKVQPAELEDSGVYFCASSLSRAGVYEQYFGPGTRLTVT.

This chain joins TRBV3-1 (or the pseudogene TRBV3-2) and TRBJ1-2, with TRBD1 identical over 8 bases. The CDR3 is 15 amino acids. CDR1 and CDR2 (germline): LGHDT, YNNKEL (reference sequence). The junction had 11 bases not matched to a gene; V was cut back by 4 bases and J by 7 bases. The CDR3 here is CASSRQFQGAGGYTF. In nucleotides, the CDR3 is TGTGCCAGCAGCCGTCAGTTCCAGGGGGCGGGTGGCTACACCTTC.

The chain couples TRBV19 to TRBJ2-2; weak D call: TRBD1 (6 bases). CDR3 length equals 15 residues. Germline loops: CDR1 LNHDA, CDR2 SQIVND (reference sequence). Deletions cut 2 bases from V and 4 bases from J, with 11 bases between. The CDR3 DNA follows: TGTGCCAGTAGTATACAGGGGAGATCCACCGGGGAGCTGTTTTTT. It codes for CASSIQGRSTGELFF.

The V gene is TRBV5-4, the J gene TRBJ2-7; D not resolved. The CDR3 runs 12 residues. Deletions cut 1 base from V and 7 bases from J, with 9 bases between. Germline-derived CDR1 and CDR2 are SGHNT and YYREEE (reference sequence). The CDR3 loop reads CASSLRSREQYF. As DNA, the CDR3 is TGTGCCAGCAGCTTGCGATCTAGGGAGCAGTACTTC.

The chain is built from TRBV27 and TRBJ1-3; 7 bases agree with TRBD1. The CDR3 loop spans 15 amino acids. J was trimmed by 2 bases and V by 5 bases; bases with no gene match: 6. Germline CDR1 MNHEY, CDR2 SMNVEV (reference sequence). CDR3 protein: CASSQQGRTGNTIYF. The CDR3 DNA follows: TGTGCCAGCAGTCAACAGGGGAGAACTGGAAACACCATATATTTT.

This chain connects TRBV9 to TRBJ1-1; 8 bases match TRBD1. J lost 1 base, V lost 2 bases, and 4 bases had no gene match. This CDR3 is 15 amino acids long. Germline assignment: CDR1 SGDLS and CDR2 YYNGEE. The CDR3 reads CASSVLDRENTEAFF. The CDR3 bases are TGTGCCAGCAGCGTCCTGGACAGGGAGAACACTGAAGCTTTCTTT. The entire variable domain, with the rest obtained from reference TRBV9 and TRBJ1-1, is as follows: DSGVTQTPKHLITATGQRVTLRCSPRSGDLSVYWYQQSLDQGLQFLIQYYNGEERAKGNILERFSAQQFPDLHSELNLSSLELGDSALYFCASSVLDRENTEAFFGQGTRLTVV.

The rearrangement uses TRBV6-5 and TRBJ1-2; 7 positions agree with TRBD1. V was pared by 11 bases and J by 7 bases, with 10 bases of the junction left unmatched. The CDR3 totals 12 residues. Germline V lookup: CDR1 MNHEY, CDR2 SVGAGI. The CDR3 nucleotides read TGTGCCTGTGGGACAGTCGGGTCTGGCTACACCTTC. It encodes CACGTVGSGYTF.

This clone showed up just a few times. The V call is TRBV28, the J call TRBJ2-1, with D possibly matching TRBD2 (6 bases). V was clipped by 7 bases and J by 9 bases, with 16 bases between them. Germline-derived CDR1 and CDR2 are MDHEN and SYDVKM. The CDR3 runs 13 residues. The chain's CDR3 is CASNGQPGSEQFF. The CDR3, as DNA: TGTGCCAGCAACGGACAACCCGGGAGTGAGCAGTTCTTC.

The CDR3 DNA follows: TGTGCCAGCAGCGCTCTACTAGCGGGGGACACAGATACGCAGTATTTT. This sequence encodes CASSALLAGDTDTQYF. The chain joins TRBV9 to TRBJ2-3, with 11 bases fitting TRBD2. This CDR3 has 16 residues. In germline, CDR1 is SGDLS, CDR2 YYNGEE. V was clipped by 3 bases and J by 2 bases; unmatched bases: 5. Full variable domain (outside the CDR3, taken from reference TRBV9 and TRBJ2-3): DSGVTQTPKHLITATGQRVTLRCSPRSGDLSVYWYQQSLDQGLQFLIQYYNGEERAKGNILERFSAQQFPDLHSELNLSSLELGDSALYFCASSALLAGDTDTQYFGPGTRLTVL.

J is TRBJ2-1 and V is TRBV10-1; 10 positions agree with TRBD2. The CDR3 runs 14 residues. With V trimmed by 5 bases and J by 7 bases, 5 bases remained unmatched. Germline CDR1 is WNHNN and CDR2 is SYGVQD (reference sequence). For the CDR3, the DNA is TGCGCCAGCAGTACTAGCGGGAATTCTAATGAGCAGTTCTTC. It codes for CASSTSGNSNEQFF.

The chain recombines TRBV14 with TRBJ1-1; D gene ambiguous. Germline V gene lookup returns CDR1 SGHDN and CDR2 FVKESK. Deletions cut 4 bases from V and 6 bases from J, with 12 bases between. The CDR3 length is 13 residues. CDR3 in DNA: TGTGCCAGCAGCCGAGGAGGGTATCCTGAAGCTTTCTTT. As protein: CASSRGGYPEAFF.

This rearrangement joins TRBV25-1 to TRBJ1-1; TRBD1 might be the D (5 bases). Germline lookup yields CDR1 MGHDK and CDR2 SYGVNS. The CDR3 spans 15 residues. The germline V and J ends were trimmed by 6 bases and 0 bases, with 14 bases remaining between them. The CDR3 reads CASRGRQVMNTEAFF. The DNA of the CDR3 is TGTGCCAGCAGGGGGCGGCAAGTAATGAACACTGAAGCTTTCTTT.

This clone was seen ten or more times. J is TRBJ2-3 and V is TRBV6-2 or TRBV6-3; TRBD2 agrees at 12 bases. The CDR3 has 14 residues. Trimming removed 4 bases from V and 6 bases from J; junction bases left unmatched: 2. Germline V gene data show CDR1 as MNHEY and CDR2 as SVGEGT. CDR3 nucleotides: TGTGCCAGCAGTTTAGGACTAGCGGGGGATACGCAGTATTTT. It is translated as CASSLGLAGDTQYF.

DNA for the CDR3: TGTGCCAGCCTGGACAGGGCGTATAGCAATCAGCCCCAGCATTTT. Translating it yields CASLDRAYSNQPQHF. The V and J genes are TRBV2 and TRBJ1-5; the match to TRBD1 covers 8 bases. The germline V gene encodes CDR1 SNHLY and CDR2 FYNNEI. The CDR3 has 15 amino acids. The junction had 6 bases not matched to a gene; V was cut back by 8 bases and J by 0 bases. Drawing the rest from reference TRBV2 and TRBJ1-5, the complete variable domain is EPEVTQTPSHQVTQMGQEVILRCVPISNHLYFYWYRQILGQKVEFLVSFYNNEISEKSEIFDDQFSVERPDGSNFTLKIRSTKLEDSAMYFCASLDRAYSNQPQHFGDGTRLSIL.

Here the CDR3 reads CASSLGQPYEQYF. The CDR3, as DNA: TGTGCCAGCAGTCTCGGACAGCCCTACGAGCAGTACTTC. The rearrangement uses TRBV27 and TRBJ2-7, with a possible D match to TRBD1 (6 bases). Trimming cost V 5 bases and J 2 bases, with 10 bases left between them. In germline, CDR1 is MNHEY, CDR2 SMNVEV (reference sequence). This CDR3 comprises 13 residues.

The chain employs TRBV7-2 and TRBJ1-2; 8 positions match TRBD1. V shed 4 bases, J shed 8 bases, and the junction held 15 bases outside the gene matches. The germline V gene encodes CDR1 SGHTA and CDR2 FQGNSA. This CDR3 is built from 16 residues. Here the CDR3 reads CASSYPRQGFRGGYTF. CDR3 nucleotides: TGTGCCAGCAGCTATCCGAGACAGGGGTTTCGTGGCGGCTACACCTTC.

The chain combines TRBV7-9 with TRBJ2-1; 8 bases match TRBD2. This CDR3 has 15 amino acids. V shed 3 bases, J shed 3 bases, and the junction held 4 bases outside the gene matches. CDR1 is SEHNR, CDR2 FQNEAQ, per germline (reference sequence). CDR3: CASSFSGGLYNEQFF. The CDR3 coding sequence is TGTGCCAGCAGCTTCAGCGGGGGACTCTACAATGAGCAGTTCTTC.